What follows are 17 T cell receptor beta chains derived from one specimen sequenced in a study of tumor and adjacent non-tumor tissue in lung cancer. RNA was extracted from bulk tissue without any cell sorting. TCRbeta libraries were built with three rounds of nested PCR, modified from ARM-PCR. TCRdb analysed the multiplex PCR reads with MiXCR anew, one entry per CDR3 protein. The data show 75,000 to 95,000 distinct CDR3 sequences, approximately 70% seen once. The specimen was lung tumor tissue. All receptors derive from a man between 60 and 70 years old with non-small cell lung cancer.

Comment on this clonotype: Possible read error: a much larger clone is one base away. The chain joins TRBV11-2 to TRBJ1-1; D remains unclear. Trimming shortened V by 5 bases and J by 1 base, and 11 bases separated the two germline ends. Germline V gene lookup returns CDR1 SGHAT and CDR2 FQNNGV. This CDR3 comprises 14 residues. CDR3 loop: CASSTRRENTEAFF. In nucleotides, the CDR3 is TGTGCCAGCAGCACACGACGGGAGAACACTGAAGCTTTCTTT.

To note about this clonotype: One junction end does not reproduce the germline sequence, and a read error may be involved. The chain uses TRBV6-2 or TRBV6-3 and TRBJ2-5; the match to TRBD2 covers 8 bases. Germline lookup yields CDR1 MNHEY and CDR2 SVGEGT. The CDR3 runs 16 residues. The CDR3 DNA reads as TGTGTCAGCATGTCGACTAGCGCGAGTCCCCCAGAGACCCAGTACTTC. Its translation: CVSMSTSASPPETQYF.

The chain carries TRBV12-3 or TRBV12-4 and TRBJ1-1; tentatively, D is TRBD1 (6 bases). The CDR3 extends over 13 amino acids. Trimming left V 8 bases short and J 8 bases short, with 18 bases between. The CDR3 spells CASCSGVSTEAFF. The DNA for the CDR3 is TGTGCCAGCTGCTCAGGGGTTAGCACCGAAGCTTTCTTT.

This clonotype was observed many times. The chain is built from TRBV29-1 and TRBJ2-2, with 8 bases matching TRBD2. V lost 6 bases to trimming and J lost 7 bases; unmatched junction nucleotides: 10. Germline CDR1 is SQVTM and CDR2 is ANQGSEA. The CDR3 covers 14 residues. CDR3 nucleotide sequence: TGCAGCGTGTACGGGGGGGCCATGGGCGGGGAGCTGTTTTTT. Translation gives CSVYGGAMGGELFF.

This chain joins TRBV4-1 and TRBJ2-7; maybe TRBD1 (5 bases). Germline CDR1 MGHRA, CDR2 YSYEKL. The ends were cut back, 1 base at V and 7 bases at J, with 17 bases in the middle. The CDR3 contains 15 residues. The CDR3 nucleotides are TGCGCCAGCAGCCAAGGATATCGGACATCGTGGGAGCAGTACTTC. It is translated as CASSQGYRTSWEQYF.

In the case of this clonotype: At one end, the junction sequence differs from germline, possibly due to a read error. V and J are TRBV6-1 and TRBJ1-2, with D maybe TRBD1 (5 bases). CDR3 length equals 14 residues. Germline V gene lookup returns CDR1 MNHNS and CDR2 SASEGT. In DNA, the CDR3 is TGTGCCAGCAGTGAAATAGCAGGGATGGGTGGCTACACATTC. This sequence encodes CASSEIAGMGGYTF.

This clonotype was observed once. The V and J genes are TRBV7-9 and TRBJ1-2; D not certain. The CDR3 has 11 residues. V shed 0 bases and J shed 11 bases, with 7 bases lying between them. Germline-derived CDR1 and CDR2 are SEHNR and FQNEAQ (reference sequence). The CDR3 loop is CASSLAEGYTF. DNA for the CDR3: TGTGCCAGCAGCTTAGCGGAAGGTTACACCTTC.

On this clonotype itself: Being one base from a much bigger clone, this may be a read error. Here the CDR3 DNA reads TGTGCCAGCAGTTTATTAAACTATAGCTACACCTTC. Residues: CASSLLNYSYTF. V and J are TRBV28 and TRBJ1-2; no firm D call. The CDR3 has 12 residues. From germline, CDR1 is MDHEN and CDR2 SYDVKM.

Comment on this clonotype: A read error may account for a junction end that differs from germline. The chain couples TRBV11-2 to TRBJ2-7; 15 nucleotides line up with TRBD2. From germline, CDR1 is SGHAT and CDR2 FQNNGV. CDR3 length equals 18 residues. CDR3 in amino acids: CASTRTSGRAKDSYEHYF. The CDR3 DNA follows: TGTGCCAGCACCCGGACTAGCGGGAGGGCCAAAGACTCCTACGAGCATTACTTC.

On this clonotype: Just one base apart from a much larger clone, this may be a read error. The J gene is TRBJ2-5, the V gene TRBV11-2; a weak D match, TRBD1 (5 bases). The CDR3 length is 14 residues. Germline values: CDR1 SGHAT, CDR2 FQNNGV. V was clipped by 0 bases and J by 5 bases, with 10 bases between them. CDR3 DNA: TGTGCCAGCAGCTTAGACAGGGTGGGGGAGACCCAGTACTTC. Amino acid sequence: CASSLDRVGETQYF. The complete variable domain, with remaining parts taken from reference TRBV11-2 and TRBJ2-5, reads EAGVAQSPRYKIIEKRQSVAFWCNPISGHATLYWYQQILGQGPKLLIQFQNNGVVDDSQLPKDRFSAERLKGVDSTLKIQPAKLEDSAVYLCASSLDRVGETQYFGPGTRLLVL.

This clonotype was picked up many times. In DNA, the CDR3 is TGTGCCAGCAGCTTTATAGACGTCTACAACACTGAAGCTTTCTTT. Translation: CASSFIDVYNTEAFF. V usage is TRBV5-5 and J usage is TRBJ1-1; D is unclear. The CDR3 runs to 15 residues. V shed 2 bases and J shed 2 bases, with 13 bases lying between them. The germline V gene encodes CDR1 SGHKS and CDR2 YYEKEE (reference sequence).

This clonotype appeared once. This sequence joins TRBV29-1 and TRBJ2-1; no clear D. V lost 8 bases, J lost 6 bases, and 14 bases lay in between. The CDR3 has 12 amino acids. From germline, CDR1 is SQVTM and CDR2 ANQGSEA. This CDR3 reads CSIVYRSNEQFF. The CDR3 DNA reads as TGCAGCATTGTGTATCGGAGCAATGAGCAGTTCTTC.

About this clonotype: A much bigger clone sits one base away, suggesting this may be a read error. The J gene is TRBJ1-2, the V gene TRBV20-1; weak D call: TRBD1 (5 bases). Germline V CDR1 and CDR2: DFQATT, SNEGSKA (reference sequence). There are 13 residues in the CDR3. Written as DNA, the CDR3 is TGCAATGCTAGAGTGGCAGGGATCTATGGCTACACCTTC. Amino acid sequence: CNARVAGIYGYTF.

V and J are TRBV12-3 or TRBV12-4 and TRBJ2-7; D not resolved. Trimming pared 3 bases from V and 2 bases from J, leaving 11 bases between. The CDR3 runs 14 residues. The CDR3 DNA reads TGTGCCAGCAGTTTGCGGAGCCCCCCCTACGAGCAGTACTTC. This sequence encodes CASSLRSPPYEQYF.

Details on this clonotype: At one end the junction does not follow the germline gene, possibly because of a read error. The chain joins TRBV20-1 to TRBJ2-5; TRBD1 agrees at 7 bases. The CDR3 consists of 12 residues. Germline CDR1 DFQATT, CDR2 SNEGSKA (reference sequence). The CDR3 loop is CSAGTAQETHYF. CDR3 sequence (DNA): TGCAGTGCTGGGACAGCCCAAGAGACCCACTACTTC.

A remark on this clonotype: A junction boundary mismatches the germline segment, possibly from a read error. The chain carries TRBV7-8 and TRBJ2-1; possible D gene TRBD2, 6 bases. Germline values: CDR1 SGHVS, CDR2 FQNEAQ. CDR3 length: 16 amino acids. In DNA, the CDR3 is TGTGCCAGCAGCCGACTGGGACGGGAGAGTAGCAATGAGAAGTTCTTC. This translates into CASSRLGRESSNEKFF.

Details on this clonotype: This CDR3 is missing its conserved last phenylalanine or tryptophan, likely due to a read error. The chain uses TRBV11-2 and TRBJ1-2; tentative D call: TRBD1 (6 bases). The CDR3 loop spans 14 amino acids. V dropped 4 bases and J dropped 5 bases, with 14 bases sitting between them. From germline, CDR1 is SGHAT and CDR2 FQNNGV. This CDR3 reads CASSSQGGGYGYTI. CDR3 nucleotides: TGTGCCAGCAGCTCCCAAGGGGGTGGTTATGGCTACACCATC.